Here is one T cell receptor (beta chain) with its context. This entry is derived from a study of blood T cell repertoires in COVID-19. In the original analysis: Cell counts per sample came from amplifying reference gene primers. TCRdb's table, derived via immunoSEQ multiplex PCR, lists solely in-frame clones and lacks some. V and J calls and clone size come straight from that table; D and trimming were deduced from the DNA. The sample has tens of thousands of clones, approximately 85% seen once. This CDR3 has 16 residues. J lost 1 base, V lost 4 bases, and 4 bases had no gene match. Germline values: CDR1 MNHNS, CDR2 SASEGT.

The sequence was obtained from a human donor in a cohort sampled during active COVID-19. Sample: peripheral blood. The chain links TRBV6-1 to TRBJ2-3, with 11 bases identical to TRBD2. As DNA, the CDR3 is TGTGCCAGCAGTGTAGCGGGGGGGCGGGGCACAGATACGCAGTATTTT. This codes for CASSVAGGRGTDTQYF.